The table lists the clone carrying this T cell receptor (beta chain) with many counts. Its antigen remains unidentified. This CDR3 spans 14 amino acids. Germline CDR1 is LNHNV and CDR2 is YYDKDF (reference sequence). V lost 0 bases, J lost 8 bases, and 11 bases lay in between. This specimen comes from a study of early T cells in non-severe SARS-CoV-2 infection. Individual cDNA molecules were tagged with unique molecular identifiers, the study reported. TCRdb re-analysed the 5' RACE reads in MiXCR, keeping a single row per CDR3 protein. Of about 50,000 distinct CDR3 sequences listed, approximately 9% were seen once; the top ten hold roughly 4.8%. Whole-study results and caveats: VDJdb matching, biased toward anti-spike CD8 responses, missed private and CD4 specificities.

The sample here was whole blood, taken at baseline. The TCR comes from an adult who was a healthcare worker with PCR-confirmed SARS-CoV-2 infection or an uninfected control (not recorded which). V and J are TRBV15 and TRBJ2-1; maybe TRBD2 (6 bases). The CDR3 coding sequence is TGTGCCACCAGCAGAGAACTAGCCGGGGATGAGCAGTTCTTC. Its protein product is CATSRELAGDEQFF. Based on the CDR3 plus reference TRBV15 and TRBJ2-1, the full variable domain is DAMVIQNPRYQVTQFGKPVTLSCSQTLNHNVMYWYQQKSSQAPKLLFHYYDKDFNNEADTPDNFQSRRPNTSFCFLDIRSPGLGDTAMYLCATSRELAGDEQFFGPGTRLTVL.